This TCR beta chain was found in a study of radiation and T cells in renal cell carcinoma. Study-level information: Nephrectomy followed 15 Gy stereotactic body radiation by 4 weeks. Study-level results: No pretreatment tumor biopsies were available for baseline clonotypes.

The sample's time point: blood 2 weeks post-SBRT. Documented treatment: 15 Gy SBRT to primary tumor, nephrectomy 4 weeks later. Radiation-treated patients gave blood at baseline, week 2 and week 4. As to this clone: Its antigen is unidentified.

Here immunoSEQ multiplex PCR was the method, and the copy in TCRdb shows in-frame clones only, minus some. The sample lists roughly 75,000 clones, around 76% occurring once. The clonotype originates from a man in his 60s with renal cell carcinoma. The material sequenced was blood, taken from a patient whose treatment included radiotherapy and nephrectomy.

CDR3 in amino acids: CASSVEVPWGFTDTQYF. The CDR3 nucleotides are TGTGCCAGCAGCGTAGAGGTTCCCTGGGGGTTTACAGATACGCAGTATTTT. The chain links TRBV9 to TRBJ2-3, with D perhaps assigned TRBD1 or TRBD2 (5 bases each). The CDR3 consists of 17 residues. Trimming stripped 0 bases from V and 3 bases from J, with 17 bases between. Germline V gene data show CDR1 as SGDLS and CDR2 as YYNGEE.